In this sample, the clone carrying this T cell receptor beta chain turned up a few times. TCRdb ran MiXCR on the PCR reads and lists one entry per CDR3 protein. The table records 25,000 to 30,000 distinct CDR3 sequences, 45% to 65% of them present only once. The CDR3 contains 14 residues. V lost 5 bases, J lost 3 bases, and 10 bases lay in between. The germline CDR1 and CDR2 sequences are MNHEY and SMNVEV (reference sequence). This specimen belongs to a study of vaccination and CD4 T cells after COVID-19. As for the study in general: In the convalescent group, nasal swab PCR was SARS-CoV-2 positive; roughly 10 cases were mild and one severe. The BNT162b2 or mRNA-1273 vaccine was given to participants in two doses. Day 14 and days 161 to 241 post-vaccination were the time points at which three convalescent patients were sampled.

Time point defined: late sampling 161 to 241 days after vaccination in a few convalescent patients. The V gene is TRBV27, the J gene TRBJ2-2, with D tentatively TRBD1 (6 bases). The sample was CD4+ T cells from blood, taken about 7 months after SARS-CoV-2 vaccination. The clonotype originates from a human donor who had recovered from COVID-19. The CDR3 here is CASSTRQDTGELFF. The CDR3 nucleotides read TGTGCCAGCAGTACCCGACAGGACACCGGGGAGCTGTTTTTT.